This TCR beta chain was retrieved from a study of T cells after yellow fever vaccination (dated by TCRdb to about 2019). About the study as a whole: Libraries from fractions with low cell numbers were prepared with the SMART-Seq v4 Ultra Low Input RNA kit. To follow T-cell clones before and after primary and booster YFV17D yellow fever vaccination, bulk TCR alpha and beta repertoires were sequenced over time. Two healthy male donors, one aged 18 to 30 and one aged 30 to 40 years, made up the cohort. Blood was collected at multiple timepoints before and after primary and secondary immunization, and bulk PBMC replicates and cell subsets were isolated. Paper-wide results and their limitations: Because the study included only a couple of donors, the extent to which the findings can be generalized is limited. Because abundant contaminating clonotypes from the bulk population could be contained in FACS-sorted repertoires, computational filtering was required. A small fraction of clonotypes showed up in both the CD4 and CD8 compartments, probably as a result of convergent recombination. After the booster, most clones that had expanded after primary vaccination were detected again (roughly 95% of CD4 and 70% to 90% of CD8), suggesting broad maintenance of memory. The secondary T-cell response was weaker than the primary response but faster, peaking on day 5 instead of day 15.

TCR cDNA was synthesized by 5'RACE template switching, which introduced a universal primer site and unique molecular identifiers. Priming for cDNA synthesis came from both the TCR alpha and TCR beta constant segments. Libraries were amplified in two PCR steps, with sample barcodes and sequencing adapters added in the second step. Libraries were sequenced on Illumina HiSeq 2500 (2x100 bp) or NovaSeq (2x150 bp). The original methods were these. Reads were demultiplexed and collapsed into UMI consensus sequences with MIGEC, and V(D)J alignment was performed with MiXCR. Vaccine-responding clonotypes were identified with edgeR using replicate PBMC samples, with FDR below 0.01 and a log2 fold change above 5 up to day 15 being required. CD4 or CD8 identity was assigned to each bulk clonotype according to whether the clonotype was present at higher abundance in the sequenced CD4 repertoire or the sequenced CD8 repertoire. The public reads were run again by TCRdb, first through fastp at Q25 and then through MiXCR, and only productive beta chains were kept. Each record represents a unique CDR3 protein, reported with the most common genes and DNA among its rows. The V and J calls were not made by the authors but by TCRdb's processing. This sample gives around 250,000 distinct CDR3 sequences in total; 6.9% of them show up just once. The top ten constitute about 0.85% of the sample.

This clonotype was counted many times. Its antigen is unknown. The input lacks base qualities; no much larger clone sits a single base away. In light of the paper, this sample's treatment or condition label describes: live attenuated yellow fever vaccine strain. PBMCs were isolated from peripheral blood using a standard Ficoll-Paque protocol. Dynabeads CD4 and CD8 positive selection kits were used to isolate CD4 and CD8 T-cell fractions. RNA was extracted with TriZol from bulk PBMCs, CD4 and CD8 fractions, and dextramer-positive and dextramer-negative fractions. Trimming costs V 4 bases and J 1 base, and their ends lie 10 bases apart. CDR3 length: 14 amino acids, cysteine to phenylalanine. Only the CDR3 DNA is retained, 42 bases long and in frame from the first base. CDR1 and CDR2 are read off the germline V gene as SGHAT and FQNNGV.

The sequences come from CD4+ T cells sorted from PBMCs, collected 15 days after the yellow fever booster vaccination. The source is a man younger than 40 who received the YFV17D yellow fever vaccine. The sequence is built from TRBV11-2 and TRBJ1-1; no D gene is confidently identified. The CDR3 has the sequence CASSYGRGNTEAFF. The nucleotide sequence reads as follows: TGTGCCAGCAGCTACGGGCGGGGGAACACTGAAGCTTTCTTT.